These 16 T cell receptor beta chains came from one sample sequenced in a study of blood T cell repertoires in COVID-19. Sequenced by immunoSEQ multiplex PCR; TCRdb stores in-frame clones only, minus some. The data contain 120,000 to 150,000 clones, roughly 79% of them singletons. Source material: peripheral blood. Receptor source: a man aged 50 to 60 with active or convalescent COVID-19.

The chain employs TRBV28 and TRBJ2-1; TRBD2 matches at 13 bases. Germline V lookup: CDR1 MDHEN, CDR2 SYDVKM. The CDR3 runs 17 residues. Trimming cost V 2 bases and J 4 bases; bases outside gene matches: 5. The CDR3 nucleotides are TGTGCCAGCAGTTTAACTAGCGGGAGGGGATTTTACAATGAGCAGTTCTTC. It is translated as CASSLTSGRGFYNEQFF.

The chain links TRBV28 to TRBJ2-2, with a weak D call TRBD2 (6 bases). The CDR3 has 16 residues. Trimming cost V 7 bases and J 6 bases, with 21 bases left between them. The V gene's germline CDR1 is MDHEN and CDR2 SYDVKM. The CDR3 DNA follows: TGTGCCAGCATCTCGACTGGGCGGAGGGGCCCCGGGGAGCTGTTTTTT. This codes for CASISTGRRGPGELFF.

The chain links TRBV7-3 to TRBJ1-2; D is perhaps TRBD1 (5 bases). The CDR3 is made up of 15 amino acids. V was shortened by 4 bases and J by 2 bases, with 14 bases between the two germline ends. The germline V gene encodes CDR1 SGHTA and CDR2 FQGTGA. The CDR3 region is CASSYRWQSNYGYTF. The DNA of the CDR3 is TGTGCCAGCAGCTACAGGTGGCAGTCCAACTATGGCTACACCTTC. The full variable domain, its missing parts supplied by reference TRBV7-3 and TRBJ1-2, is GAGVSQTPSNKVTEKGKYVELRCDPISGHTALYWYRQSLGQGPEFLIYFQGTGAADDSGLPNDRFFAVRPEGSVSTLKIQRTERGDSAVYLCASSYRWQSNYGYTFGSGTRLTVV.

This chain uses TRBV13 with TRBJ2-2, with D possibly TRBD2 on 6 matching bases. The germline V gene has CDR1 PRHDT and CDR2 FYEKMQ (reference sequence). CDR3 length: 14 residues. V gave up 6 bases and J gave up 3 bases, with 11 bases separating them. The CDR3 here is CASRISGDTGELFF. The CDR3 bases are TGTGCCAGCAGAATTAGCGGAGACACCGGGGAGCTGTTTTTT.

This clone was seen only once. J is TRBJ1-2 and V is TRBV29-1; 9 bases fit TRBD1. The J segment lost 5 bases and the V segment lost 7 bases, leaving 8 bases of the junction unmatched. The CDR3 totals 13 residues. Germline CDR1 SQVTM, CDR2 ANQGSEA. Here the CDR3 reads CSANTGGWYGYTF. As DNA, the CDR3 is TGCAGCGCAAACACAGGGGGCTGGTATGGCTACACCTTC.

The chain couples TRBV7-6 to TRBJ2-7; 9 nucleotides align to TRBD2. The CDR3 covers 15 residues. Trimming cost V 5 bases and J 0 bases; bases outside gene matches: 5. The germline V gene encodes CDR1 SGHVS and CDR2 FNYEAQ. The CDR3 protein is CASSIHSGGSYEQYF. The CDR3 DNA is TGTGCCAGCAGCATCCATAGCGGGGGCTCCTACGAGCAGTACTTC.

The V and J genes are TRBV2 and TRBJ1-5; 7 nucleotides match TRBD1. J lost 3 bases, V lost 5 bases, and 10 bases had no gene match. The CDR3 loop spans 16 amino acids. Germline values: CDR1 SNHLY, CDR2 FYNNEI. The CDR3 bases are TGTGCCAGCAGTCTAGGACAGGCCCGGACCAATCAGCCCCAGCATTTT. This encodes CASSLGQARTNQPQHF.

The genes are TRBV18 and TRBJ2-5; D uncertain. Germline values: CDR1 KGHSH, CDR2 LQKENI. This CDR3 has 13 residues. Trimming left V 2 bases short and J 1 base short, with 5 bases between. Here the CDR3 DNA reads TGTGCCAGCTCACCAACGGGCCAAGAGACCCAGTACTTC. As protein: CASSPTGQETQYF.

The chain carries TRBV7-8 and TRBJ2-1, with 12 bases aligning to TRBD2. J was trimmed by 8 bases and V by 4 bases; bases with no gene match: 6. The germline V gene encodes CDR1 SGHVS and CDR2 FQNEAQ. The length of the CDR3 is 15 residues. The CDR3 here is CASSSTGLAGYEQFF. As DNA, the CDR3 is TGTGCCAGCAGCTCAACGGGACTAGCGGGTTATGAGCAGTTCTTC.

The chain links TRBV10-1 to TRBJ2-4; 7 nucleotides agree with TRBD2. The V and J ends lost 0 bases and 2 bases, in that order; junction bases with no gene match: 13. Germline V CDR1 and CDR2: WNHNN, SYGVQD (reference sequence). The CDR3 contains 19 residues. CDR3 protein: CASSESKDDSGWSKNIQYF. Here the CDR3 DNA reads TGCGCCAGCAGTGAGTCGAAAGACGATAGCGGGTGGTCCAAAAACATTCAGTACTTC.

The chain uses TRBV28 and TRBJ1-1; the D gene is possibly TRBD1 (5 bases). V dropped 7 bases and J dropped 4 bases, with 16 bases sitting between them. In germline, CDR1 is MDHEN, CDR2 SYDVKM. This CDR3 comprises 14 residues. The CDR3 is CASTTQRGGTEAFF. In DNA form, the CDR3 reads TGTGCCAGCACCACCCAACGGGGGGGCACTGAAGCTTTCTTT.

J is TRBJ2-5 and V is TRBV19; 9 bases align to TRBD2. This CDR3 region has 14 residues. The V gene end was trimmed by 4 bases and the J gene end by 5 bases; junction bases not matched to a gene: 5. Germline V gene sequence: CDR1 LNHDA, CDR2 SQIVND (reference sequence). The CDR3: CASSRREGGETQYF. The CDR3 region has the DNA TGTGCCAGTAGTAGGCGGGAGGGCGGGGAGACCCAGTACTTC.

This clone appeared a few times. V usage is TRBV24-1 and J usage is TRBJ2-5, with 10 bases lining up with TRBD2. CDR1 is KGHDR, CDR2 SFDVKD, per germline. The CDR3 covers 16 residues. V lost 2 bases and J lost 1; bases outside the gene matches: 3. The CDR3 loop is CATSDYQREGQETQYF. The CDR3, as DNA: TGTGCCACCAGTGATTATCAGCGGGAGGGCCAAGAGACCCAGTACTTC.

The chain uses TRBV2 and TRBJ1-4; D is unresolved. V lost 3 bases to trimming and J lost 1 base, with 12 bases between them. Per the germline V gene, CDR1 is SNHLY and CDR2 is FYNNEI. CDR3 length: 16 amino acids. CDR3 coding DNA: TGTGCCAGCAGTGAGGGCAGGATCGTAACTAATGAAAAACTGTTTTTT. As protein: CASSEGRIVTNEKLFF.

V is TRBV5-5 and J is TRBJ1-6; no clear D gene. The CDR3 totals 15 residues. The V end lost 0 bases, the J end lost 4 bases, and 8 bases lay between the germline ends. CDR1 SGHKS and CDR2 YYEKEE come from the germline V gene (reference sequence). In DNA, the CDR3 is TGTGCCAGCAGCTTGGACGGACTATATAATTCACCCCTCCACTTT. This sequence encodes CASSLDGLYNSPLHF.

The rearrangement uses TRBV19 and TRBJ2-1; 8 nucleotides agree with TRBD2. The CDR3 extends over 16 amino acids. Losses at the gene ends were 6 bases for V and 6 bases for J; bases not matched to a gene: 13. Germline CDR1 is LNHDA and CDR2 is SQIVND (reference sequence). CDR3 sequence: CASSNREGGPVNEQFF. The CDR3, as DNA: TGTGCCAGTAGCAACCGGGAGGGAGGGCCCGTCAATGAGCAGTTCTTC.